This T cell receptor (beta chain) derives from a study of blood T cell repertoires in COVID-19. Background on the study: The United States, Italy and Spain supplied acute and convalescent COVID-19 samples. T cells, B-cell-depleted T cells, or PBMCs supplied cDNA or gDNA.

As handled by the study authors: It was from reference gene primer amplification that nucleated cell counts were estimated. Only in-frame clones appear in the TCRdb table, and some are missing; sequencing was by immunoSEQ multiplex PCR. The DNA gave D and trimming, while V, J and clone size come from that table. This sample has nearly 250,000 clones, with about nine tenths found just once. The CDR3 loop spans 15 amino acids. The V end was cut by 1 base, the J end by 0 bases, with 8 bases between. Germline CDR1 SGHTA, CDR2 FQGNSA. The sequence was obtained from a woman aged 55-70 years who had recovered from COVID-19. Specimen: peripheral blood. The chain has TRBV7-2 and TRBJ2-3; a weak D match, TRBD2 (6 bases). CDR3 in amino acids: CASSLDGGSTDTQYF. DNA of the CDR3: TGTGCCAGCAGCTTAGACGGGGGTAGCACAGATACGCAGTATTTT.